This T cell receptor (beta chain) derives from a study of OX40 agonist ivuxolimab in advanced cancers. Background on the study: Around 40% of patients had received prior checkpoint inhibitor therapy.

General observations from the study: Partial responders at 0.1-3.0 mg/kg showed near-lowest clonal expansion. CD4+ T cells averaged fewer expanded clones than CD8+ T cells.

Measured with immunoSEQ multiplex PCR; TCRdb has only the in-frame clones, and not every one. The sample records 60,000 to 75,000 clones, more than 85% being singletons. Germline V lookup: CDR1 MNHNS, CDR2 SASEGT. Trimming removed 5 bases from V and 8 bases from J; junction bases left unmatched: 8. The CDR3 totals 14 residues. A word on this clone: Its specificity is unknown.

The clonotype comes from an adult with an advanced solid tumor such as melanoma, head and neck, liver or kidney cancer. The input for sequencing was CD4+ or CD8+ T cells sorted from blood, taken in a trial of the OX40 agonist ivuxolimab. The rearrangement joins TRBV6-1 to TRBJ1-2; TRBD1 matches at 10 bases. This CDR3 reads CASSFTGQGNGYTF. CDR3 nucleotides: TGTGCCAGCAGTTTCACGGGACAGGGGAACGGCTACACCTTC.